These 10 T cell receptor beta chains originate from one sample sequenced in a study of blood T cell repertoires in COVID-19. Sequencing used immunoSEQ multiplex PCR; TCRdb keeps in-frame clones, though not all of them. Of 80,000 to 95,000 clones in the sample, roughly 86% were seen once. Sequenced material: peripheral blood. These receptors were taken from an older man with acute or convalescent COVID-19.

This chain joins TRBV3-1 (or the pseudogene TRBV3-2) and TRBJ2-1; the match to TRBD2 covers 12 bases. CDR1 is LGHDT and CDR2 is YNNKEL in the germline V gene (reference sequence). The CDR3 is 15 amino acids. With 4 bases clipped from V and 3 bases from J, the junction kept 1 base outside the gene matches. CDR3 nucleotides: TGTGCCAGCAGCCTACTAGCGGGAGGCTACAATGAGCAGTTCTTC. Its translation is CASSLLAGGYNEQFF.

CDR3 bases: TGTGCCAGCAGCTTCCCCCGGGCCTACGAGCAGTACTTC. Protein sequence: CASSFPRAYEQYF. The chain has TRBV7-8 and TRBJ2-7; D is undetermined. The CDR3 runs to 13 residues. CDR1 is SGHVS, CDR2 FQNEAQ, per germline. Trimming shortened V by 3 bases and J by 2 bases, and 8 bases separated the two germline ends.

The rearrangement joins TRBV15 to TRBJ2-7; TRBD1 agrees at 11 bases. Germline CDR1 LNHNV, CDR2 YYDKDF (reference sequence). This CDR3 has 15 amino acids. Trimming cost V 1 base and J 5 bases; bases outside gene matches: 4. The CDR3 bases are TGTGCCACCAGCAGAGGGGGACAGGGGGAGCACGAGCAGTACTTC. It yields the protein CATSRGGQGEHEQYF.

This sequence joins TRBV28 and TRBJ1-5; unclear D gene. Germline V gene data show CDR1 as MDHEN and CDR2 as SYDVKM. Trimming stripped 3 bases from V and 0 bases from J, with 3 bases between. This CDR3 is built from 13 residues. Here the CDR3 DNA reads TGTGCCAGCAGTTTCTATAGCAATCAGCCCCAGCATTTT. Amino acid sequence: CASSFYSNQPQHF. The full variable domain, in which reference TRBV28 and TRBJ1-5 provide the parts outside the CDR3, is DVKVTQSSRYLVKRTGEKVFLECVQDMDHENMFWYRQDPGLGLRLIYFSYDVKMKEKGDIPEGYSVSREKKERFSLILESASTNQTSMYLCASSFYSNQPQHFGDGTRLSIL.

The CDR3, as DNA: TGTGCCAGTCGGTACGGAGCTAGCACAGATACGCAGTATTTT. This encodes CASRYGASTDTQYF. The chain uses TRBV19 and TRBJ2-3; D gene ambiguous. The CDR3 consists of 14 residues. Germline CDR1 LNHDA, CDR2 SQIVND (reference sequence). Trimming left V 8 bases short and J 0 bases short, with 12 bases between.

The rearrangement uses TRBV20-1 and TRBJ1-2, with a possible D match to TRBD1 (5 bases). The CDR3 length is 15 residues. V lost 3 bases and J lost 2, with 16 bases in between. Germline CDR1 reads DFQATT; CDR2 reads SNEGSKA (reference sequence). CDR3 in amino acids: CSASGLSGSNYGYTF. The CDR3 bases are TGCAGTGCTAGTGGCTTATCAGGGTCGAACTATGGCTACACCTTC.

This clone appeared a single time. The CDR3 loop is CASSWDRANTEAFF. The CDR3 DNA is TGTGCCAGCAGCTGGGACAGGGCGAACACTGAAGCTTTCTTT. V usage is TRBV5-4 and J usage is TRBJ1-1; TRBD1 aligns across 9 bases. The length of the CDR3 is 14 residues. Unmatched junction bases numbered 1, after V lost 3 bases and J lost 1 base. Germline-derived CDR1 and CDR2 are SGHNT and YYREEE (reference sequence).

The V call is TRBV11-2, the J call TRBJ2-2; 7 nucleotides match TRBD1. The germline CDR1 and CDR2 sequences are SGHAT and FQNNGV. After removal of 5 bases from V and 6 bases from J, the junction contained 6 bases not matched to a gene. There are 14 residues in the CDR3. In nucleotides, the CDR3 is TGTGCCAGCAGCCCAGGGGGTTGGGCCGGGGAGCTGTTTTTT. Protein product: CASSPGGWAGELFF.

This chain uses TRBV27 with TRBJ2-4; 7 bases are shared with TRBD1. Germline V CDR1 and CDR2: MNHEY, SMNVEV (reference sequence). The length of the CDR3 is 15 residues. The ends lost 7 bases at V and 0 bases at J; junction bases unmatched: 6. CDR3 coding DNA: TGTGCCAGCACGTCCACAGGGGTAGCCAAAAACATTCAGTACTTC. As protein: CASTSTGVAKNIQYF.

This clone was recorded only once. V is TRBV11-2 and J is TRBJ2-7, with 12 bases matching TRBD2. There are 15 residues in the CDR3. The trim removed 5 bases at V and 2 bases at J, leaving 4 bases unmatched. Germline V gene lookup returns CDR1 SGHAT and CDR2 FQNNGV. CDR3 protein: CASSVTSGSTYEQYF. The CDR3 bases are TGTGCCAGCAGCGTGACTAGCGGGAGCACCTACGAGCAGTACTTC.